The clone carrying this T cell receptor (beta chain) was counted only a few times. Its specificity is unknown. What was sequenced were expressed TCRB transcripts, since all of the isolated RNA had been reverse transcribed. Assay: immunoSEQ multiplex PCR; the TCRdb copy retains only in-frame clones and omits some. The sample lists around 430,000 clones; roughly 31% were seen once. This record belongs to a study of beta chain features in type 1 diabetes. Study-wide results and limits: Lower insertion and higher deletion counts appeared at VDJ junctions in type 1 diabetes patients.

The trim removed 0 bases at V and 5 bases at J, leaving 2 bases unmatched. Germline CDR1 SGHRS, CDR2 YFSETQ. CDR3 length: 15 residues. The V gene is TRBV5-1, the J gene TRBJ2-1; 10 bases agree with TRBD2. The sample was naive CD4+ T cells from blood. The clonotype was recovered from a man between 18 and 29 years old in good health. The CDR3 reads CASSLVLAGDNEQFF. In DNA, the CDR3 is TGCGCCAGCAGCTTGGTTCTAGCGGGAGACAATGAGCAGTTCTTC.